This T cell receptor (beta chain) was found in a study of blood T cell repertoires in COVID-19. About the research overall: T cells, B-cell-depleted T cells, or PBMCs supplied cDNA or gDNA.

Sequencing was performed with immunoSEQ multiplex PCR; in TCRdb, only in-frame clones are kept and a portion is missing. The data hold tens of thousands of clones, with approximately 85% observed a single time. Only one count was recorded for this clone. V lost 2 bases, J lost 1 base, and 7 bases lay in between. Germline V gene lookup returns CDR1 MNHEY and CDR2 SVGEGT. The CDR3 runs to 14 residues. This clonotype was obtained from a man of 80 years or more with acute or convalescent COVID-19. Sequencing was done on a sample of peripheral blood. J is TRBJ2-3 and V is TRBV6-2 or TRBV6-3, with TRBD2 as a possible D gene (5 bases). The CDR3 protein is CASSYGAGTDTQYF. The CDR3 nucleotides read TGTGCCAGCAGTTACGGAGCGGGCACAGATACGCAGTATTTT.